A selection of T cell receptor beta chains follows, all from one sample in a study of Graves' ophthalmopathy and Graves' hyperthyroidism. TCRdb independently ran MiXCR on the multiplex PCR reads; one entry per CDR3 protein. This sample carries a few hundred thousand distinct CDR3 sequences, around 17% of them seen once, and the ten largest clones take roughly 1.5%. Sequencing was carried out using peripheral blood. All receptors come from a woman younger than 30 with Graves' ophthalmopathy. Both conserved end residues are part of each CDR3. D genes are given only for firm matches. Not all rows give a size; the values are once, few, many and, for expanded clones, a class.

V gene	D gene	clone size	CDR3 length	J gene	CDR3 protein	CDR3 DNA
TRBV12-3/TRBV12-4	NA	many	14	TRBJ2-7	CASSSPGAFYEQYF	TGTGCCAGCAGTTCTCCAGGGGCTTTCTACGAGCAGTACTTC
TRBV7-2	NA	many	11	TRBJ1-6	CASGGDSPPHF	TGTGCCAGCGGGGGAGATTCACCCCCCCACTTT
TRBV11-2	NA	many	13	TRBJ1-5	CASSSILDQPQHF	TGTGCCAGCAGCTCGATCCTTGATCAGCCCCAGCATTTT
TRBV6-1	NA	many	19	TRBJ1-3	CASSEATPAGGNSGNTIYF	TGTGCCAGCAGTGAAGCCACCCCCGCGGGCGGCAACTCTGGAAACACCATATATTTT
TRBV20-1	NA	many	14	TRBJ2-5	CSAQGPTVDETQYF	TGCAGTGCGCAAGGACCGACGGTGGATGAGACCCAGTACTTC
TRBV20-1	TRBD1	many	14	TRBJ2-7	CSATDRGRSYEQYF	TGCAGTGCCACGGACAGGGGGCGCTCCTACGAGCAGTACTTC
TRBV20-1	NA	few	15	TRBJ1-5	CSARTQGVGNQPQHF	TGCAGTGCTAGGACGCAGGGTGTCGGCAATCAGCCCCAGCATTTT
TRBV6-5	NA	many	11	TRBJ1-3	CASSSLNTIYF	TGTGCCAGCAGTTCCCTAAACACCATATATTTT
TRBV20-1	NA	many	13	TRBJ1-5	CSTGWFSNQPQHF	TGCAGTACCGGCTGGTTTAGCAATCAGCCCCAGCATTTT
TRBV30	TRBD1	NA	15	TRBJ1-4	CAWSRQTGTHEKLFF	TGTGCCTGGAGTCGCCAGACAGGGACGCATGAAAAACTGTTTTTT
TRBV30	NA	many	16	TRBJ1-2	CAWSVQWGRPNYGYTF	TGTGCCTGGAGTGTACAGTGGGGCAGGCCAAACTATGGCTACACCTTC
TRBV7-8	TRBD1	many	15	TRBJ2-5	CASTADRGSQETQYF	TGTGCCAGCACCGCGGACAGGGGGTCCCAAGAGACCCAGTACTTC
TRBV2	NA	many	12	TRBJ2-2	CASRQDTGELFF	TGTGCCAGCAGACAAGACACCGGGGAGCTGTTTTTT
TRBV20-1	NA	once	14	TRBJ2-5	CSARGTRGFETQYF	TGCAGTGCTAGAGGGACCAGGGGTTTCGAGACCCAGTACTTC
TRBV7-2	NA	many	16	TRBJ1-1	CASSFGRAPLNTEAFF	TGTGCCAGCAGCTTCGGGCGGGCGCCACTGAACACTGAAGCTTTCTTT
TRBV6-5	NA	many	11	TRBJ2-7	CAGGHRGEQYF	TGTGCCGGAGGCCATAGAGGCGAGCAGTACTTC
TRBV5-1	NA	many	14	TRBJ1-1	CASSPTGRLLEAFF	TGCGCCAGCAGCCCCACCGGGAGGCTCCTGGAAGCTTTCTTT
TRBV29-1	TRBD1	many	13	TRBJ2-5	CSVEWDRGETQYF	TGCAGCGTTGAGTGGGACAGGGGTGAGACCCAGTACTTC
TRBV7-2	NA	many	15	TRBJ1-3	CASSIRASSGNTIYF	TGTGCCAGCAGCATCCGGGCTAGCTCTGGAAACACCATATATTTT
TRBV6-2/TRBV6-3	TRBD2	many	16	TRBJ2-5	CASGRLAFGARETQYF	TGTGCCAGCGGCCGACTAGCGTTCGGAGCGCGAGAGACCCAGTACTTC
TRBV6-5	TRBD1	many	15	TRBJ2-7	CASSFLRQGDYEQYF	TGTGCCAGCAGTTTCCTCCGACAGGGCGACTACGAGCAGTACTTC
TRBV27	NA	many	13	TRBJ2-5	CASSLGKFGTQYF	TGTGCCAGCAGCCTAGGGAAGTTCGGGACCCAGTACTTC
TRBV6-1	NA	NA	14	TRBJ2-2	CATLGSGYTGELFF	TGTGCCACCCTAGGGTCAGGGTACACCGGGGAGCTGTTTTTT
TRBV7-2	NA	many	14	TRBJ2-7	CASSLRGGPYEQYF	TGTGCCAGCAGCTTAAGGGGGGGGCCCTACGAGCAGTACTTC
TRBV28	NA	many	18	TRBJ1-1	CASSLYPGAQPQNTEAFF	TGTGCCAGCAGTCTGTACCCAGGGGCCCAACCCCAAAACACTGAAGCTTTCTTT
TRBV5-1	NA	many	15	TRBJ2-7	CASSSGGGRNYEQYF	TGCGCCAGCAGCTCCGGAGGAGGGAGAAACTACGAGCAGTACTTC
TRBV27	TRBD2	NA	15	TRBJ2-5	CASSPALAGVEAQYF	TGTGCCAGCAGTCCCGCTCTAGCGGGGGTGGAGGCCCAGTACTTC
TRBV2	NA	NA	15	TRBJ1-3	CASSETTSSGNTIYF	TGTGCCAGCAGTGAGACTACCAGCTCTGGAAACACCATATATTTT
TRBV28	TRBD2	NA	15	TRBJ2-7	CASNPSGRRVYEQYF	TGTGCCAGCAATCCTAGCGGGAGAAGGGTCTACGAGCAGTACTTC
TRBV6-5	NA	few	15	TRBJ2-5	CASSYTFSGQETQYF	TGTGCCAGCAGTTACACTTTTTCGGGACAAGAGACCCAGTACTTC
TRBV7-2	NA	NA	11	TRBJ2-7	CASRLEGEQYF	TGTGCCAGCAGGCTGGAGGGCGAGCAGTACTTC
TRBV6-2/TRBV6-3	NA	many	15	TRBJ2-7	CASKATRQSSYEQYF	TGTGCCAGCAAAGCAACACGTCAGAGCTCCTACGAGCAGTACTTC
TRBV6-1	NA	NA	15	TRBJ1-1	CASRPPRIKNTEAFF	TGTGCCAGCAGACCCCCCCGGATCAAGAACACTGAAGCTTTCTTT
TRBV30	NA	NA	15	TRBJ2-7	CASSPGPGVGNEQYF	TGTGCCAGCAGCCCAGGTCCGGGGGTAGGTAACGAGCAGTACTTC
TRBV6-2/TRBV6-3	TRBD1	many	15	TRBJ1-5	CASSYWGQGNQPQHF	TGTGCCAGCAGTTACTGGGGACAGGGCAATCAGCCCCAGCATTTT
TRBV6-2/TRBV6-3	NA	many	16	TRBJ2-7	CASSLIPTVETYEQYF	TGTGCCAGTAGCCTAATTCCGACAGTGGAAACCTACGAGCAGTACTTC
TRBV6-1	NA	NA	16	TRBJ1-5	CASSEGLLTSNQPQHF	TGTGCCAGCAGTGAAGGTCTGCTAACGAGCAATCAGCCCCAGCATTTT
TRBV27	NA	many	13	TRBJ1-1	CATYRASNTEAFF	TGTGCCACCTACAGGGCTTCGAACACTGAAGCTTTCTTT
TRBV5-1	NA	many	14	TRBJ1-1	CASSPTGTNTEAFF	TGCGCCAGCAGCCCGACAGGAACAAACACTGAAGCTTTCTTT
TRBV7-2	NA	many	16	TRBJ2-2	CASTQVGTSNTGELFF	TGTGCCAGCACCCAAGTGGGGACGTCGAACACCGGGGAGCTGTTTTTT
TRBV6-5	NA	many	15	TRBJ1-6	CASSYSKGIGSPLHF	TGTGCCAGCAGTTACTCGAAGGGAATCGGTTCACCCCTCCACTTT
TRBV5-1	NA	many	14	TRBJ1-3	CASSLERSGNTIYF	TGCGCCAGCAGCTTGGAACGCTCTGGAAACACCATATATTTT
TRBV28	NA	NA	12	TRBJ1-1	CASGADSYRAFF	TGTGCCAGCGGGGCTGACAGCTACCGGGCTTTCTTT
TRBV15	NA	many	15	TRBJ2-5	CATSITGRTGETQYF	TGTGCCACCAGCATTACAGGGAGAACAGGAGAGACCCAGTACTTC
TRBV28	TRBD2	many	16	TRBJ2-7	CASSLVSGSYGVEQYF	TGTGCCAGCAGTTTAGTTAGCGGGAGTTATGGGGTCGAGCAGTACTTC
TRBV6-1	NA	NA	15	TRBJ1-1	CASSAGRAMNTEAFF	TGTGCCAGCAGTGCAGGGCGGGCGATGAACACTGAAGCTTTCTTT
TRBV5-5	NA	NA	15	TRBJ2-7	CASSLSFGRQYEQYF	TGTGCCAGCAGCCTATCCTTTGGTCGTCAGTACGAGCAGTACTTC
TRBV7-8	TRBD1	many	15	TRBJ1-1	CASSVDRATNTEAFF	TGTGCCAGCAGCGTTGACAGGGCCACGAACACTGAAGCTTTCTTT